This TCR beta chain was captured by sequencing in a study of blood T cell repertoires in COVID-19. In the authors' methods: Nucleated cell number was recorded as an estimate derived from reference gene primer amplification. Clones were read by immunoSEQ multiplex PCR, and TCRdb kept only the in-frame ones, dropping some. The D gene and trimming were derived from the DNA, and the V and J assignments and clone size from that table. The sample holds about 150,000 clones; roughly 81% are singletons and the top ten take less than 4%. The CDR3 sequence is 14 residues long. The J segment lost 10 bases and the V segment lost 5 bases, leaving 3 bases of the junction unmatched. Germline CDR1 and CDR2: ENHRY and SYGVKD.

Sequenced input: PBMCs or T cells enriched from blood (not recorded which). The chain has TRBV10-3 and TRBJ2-1; 15 bases fit TRBD2. The clonotype was recovered from a woman aged 50 to 60 with acute COVID-19. CDR3 nucleotides: TGTGCCATCAGTCCAGGACTAGCGGGAGGGGAGCAGTTCTTC. It is translated as CAISPGLAGGEQFF.